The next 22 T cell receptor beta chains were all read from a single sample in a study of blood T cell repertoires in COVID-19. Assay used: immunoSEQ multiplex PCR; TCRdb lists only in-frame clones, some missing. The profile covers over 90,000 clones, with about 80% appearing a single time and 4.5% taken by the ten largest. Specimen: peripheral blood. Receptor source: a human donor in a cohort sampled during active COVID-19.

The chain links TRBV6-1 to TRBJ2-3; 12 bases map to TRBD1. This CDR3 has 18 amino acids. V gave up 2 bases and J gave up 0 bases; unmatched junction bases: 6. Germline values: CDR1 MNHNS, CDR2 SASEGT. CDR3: CASSEWGQGAPSTDTQYF. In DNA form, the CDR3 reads TGTGCCAGCAGTGAATGGGGACAGGGGGCCCCTAGCACAGATACGCAGTATTTT.

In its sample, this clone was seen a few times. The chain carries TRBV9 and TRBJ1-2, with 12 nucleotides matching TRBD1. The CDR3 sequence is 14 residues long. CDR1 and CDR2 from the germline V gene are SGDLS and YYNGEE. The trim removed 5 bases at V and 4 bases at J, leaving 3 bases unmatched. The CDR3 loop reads CASRGDRGLYGYTF. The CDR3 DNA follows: TGTGCCAGCAGGGGGGACAGGGGGCTCTATGGCTACACCTTC. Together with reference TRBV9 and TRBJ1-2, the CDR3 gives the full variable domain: DSGVTQTPKHLITATGQRVTLRCSPRSGDLSVYWYQQSLDQGLQFLIQYYNGEERAKGNILERFSAQQFPDLHSELNLSSLELGDSALYFCASRGDRGLYGYTFGSGTRLTVV.

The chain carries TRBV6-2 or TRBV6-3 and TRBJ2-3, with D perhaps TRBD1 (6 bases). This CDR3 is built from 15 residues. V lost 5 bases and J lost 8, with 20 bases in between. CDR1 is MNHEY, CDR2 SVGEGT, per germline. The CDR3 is CASSSPSQGRGTQYF. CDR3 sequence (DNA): TGTGCCAGCAGTAGCCCCTCACAGGGAAGGGGTACGCAGTATTTT.

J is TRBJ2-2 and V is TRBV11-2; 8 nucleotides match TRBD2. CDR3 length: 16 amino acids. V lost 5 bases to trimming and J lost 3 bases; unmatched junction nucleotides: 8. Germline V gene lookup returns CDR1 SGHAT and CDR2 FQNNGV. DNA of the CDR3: TGTGCCAGCAGCGCCGGGGGGGCCCTTCACACCGGGGAGCTGTTTTTT. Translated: CASSAGGALHTGELFF.

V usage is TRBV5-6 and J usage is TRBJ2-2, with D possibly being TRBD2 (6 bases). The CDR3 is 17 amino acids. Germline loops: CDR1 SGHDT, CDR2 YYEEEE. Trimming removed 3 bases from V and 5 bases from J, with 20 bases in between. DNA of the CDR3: TGTGCCAGCAGCTCCCCGCAAGGTGCCCGGGGGACCGGGGAGCTGTTTTTT. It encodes CASSSPQGARGTGELFF.

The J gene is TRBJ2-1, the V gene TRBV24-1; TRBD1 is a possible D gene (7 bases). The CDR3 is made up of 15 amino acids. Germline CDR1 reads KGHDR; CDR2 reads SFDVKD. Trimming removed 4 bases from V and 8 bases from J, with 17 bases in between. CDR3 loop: CATSEPQGRRDEQFF. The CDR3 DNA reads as TGTGCCACCAGTGAACCACAGGGGAGGAGGGATGAGCAGTTCTTC.

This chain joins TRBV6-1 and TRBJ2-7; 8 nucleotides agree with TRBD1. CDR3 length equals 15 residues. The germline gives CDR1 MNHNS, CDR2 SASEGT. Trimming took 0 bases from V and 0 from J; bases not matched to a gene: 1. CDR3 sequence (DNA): TGTGCCAGCAGTGAAGCGGGACAGGCCTCCTACGAGCAGTACTTC. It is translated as CASSEAGQASYEQYF.

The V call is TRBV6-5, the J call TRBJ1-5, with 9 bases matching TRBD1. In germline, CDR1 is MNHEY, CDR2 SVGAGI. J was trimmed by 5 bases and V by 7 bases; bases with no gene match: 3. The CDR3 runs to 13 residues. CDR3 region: CASKRDRDQPQHF. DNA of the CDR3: TGTGCCAGCAAAAGGGACAGGGATCAGCCCCAGCATTTT.

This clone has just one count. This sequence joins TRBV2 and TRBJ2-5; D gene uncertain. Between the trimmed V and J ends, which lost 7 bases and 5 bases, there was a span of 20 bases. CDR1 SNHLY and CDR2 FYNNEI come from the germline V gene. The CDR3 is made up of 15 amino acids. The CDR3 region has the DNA TGTGCCAGCAACCACCCATCATCGGGTTGGGAGACCCAGTACTTC. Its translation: CASNHPSSGWETQYF.

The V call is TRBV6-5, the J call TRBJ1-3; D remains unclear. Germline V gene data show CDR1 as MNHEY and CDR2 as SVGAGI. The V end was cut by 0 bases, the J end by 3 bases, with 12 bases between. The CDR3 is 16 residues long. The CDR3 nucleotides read TGTGCCAGCAGTTACTCTGCCAGAACCATTGGAAACACCATATATTTT. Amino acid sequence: CASSYSARTIGNTIYF.

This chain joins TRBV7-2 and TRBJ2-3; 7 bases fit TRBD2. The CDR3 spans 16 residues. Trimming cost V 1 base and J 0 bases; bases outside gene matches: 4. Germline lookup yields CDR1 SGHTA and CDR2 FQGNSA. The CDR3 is CASSLVASGSTDTQYF. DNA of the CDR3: TGTGCCAGCAGCTTAGTTGCTAGCGGAAGCACAGATACGCAGTATTTT.

DNA of the CDR3: TGTGCCAGCAGCCAACCCTCAGTTAGACACGGCCCCTCTGGAAACACCATATATTTT. Translating it yields CASSQPSVRHGPSGNTIYF. The V call is TRBV3-1 (or the pseudogene TRBV3-2), the J call TRBJ1-3; D is unclear. The V gene lost 2 bases and the J gene lost 0 bases, with 20 bases spanning the gap. The length of the CDR3 is 19 residues. Germline V gene data show CDR1 as LGHDT and CDR2 as YNNKEL (reference sequence).

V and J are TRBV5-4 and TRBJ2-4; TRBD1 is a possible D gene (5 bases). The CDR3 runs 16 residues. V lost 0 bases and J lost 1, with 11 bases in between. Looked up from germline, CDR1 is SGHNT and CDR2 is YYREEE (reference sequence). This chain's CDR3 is CASSLESGLAKNIQYF. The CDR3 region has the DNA TGTGCCAGCAGCTTGGAGTCAGGGCTCGCCAAAAACATTCAGTACTTC. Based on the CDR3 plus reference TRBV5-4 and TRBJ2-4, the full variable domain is ETGVTQSPTHLIKTRGQQVTLRCSSQSGHNTVSWYQQALGQGPQFIFQYYREEENGRGNFPPRFSGLQFPNYSSELNVNALELDDSALYLCASSLESGLAKNIQYFGAGTRLSVL.

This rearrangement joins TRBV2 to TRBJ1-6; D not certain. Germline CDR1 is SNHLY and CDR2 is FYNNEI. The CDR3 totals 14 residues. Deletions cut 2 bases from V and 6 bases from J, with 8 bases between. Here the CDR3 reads CASSERQINSPLHF. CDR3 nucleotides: TGTGCCAGCAGTGAACGTCAGATTAATTCACCCCTCCACTTT.

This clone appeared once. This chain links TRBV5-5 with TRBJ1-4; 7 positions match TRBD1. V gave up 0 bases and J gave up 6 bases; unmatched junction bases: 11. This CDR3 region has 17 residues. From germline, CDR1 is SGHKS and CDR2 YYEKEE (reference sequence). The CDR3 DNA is TGTGCCAGCAGCTTGGGGCAGGGGGTTTTATGGGATGAAAAACTGTTTTTT. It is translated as CASSLGQGVLWDEKLFF.

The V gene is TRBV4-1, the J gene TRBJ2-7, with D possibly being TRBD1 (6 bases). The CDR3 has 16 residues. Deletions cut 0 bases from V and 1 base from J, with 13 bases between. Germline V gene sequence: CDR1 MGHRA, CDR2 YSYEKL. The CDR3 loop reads CASSQDLAGESYEQYF. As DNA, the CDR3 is TGCGCCAGCAGCCAAGATCTTGCAGGGGAATCCTACGAGCAGTACTTC.

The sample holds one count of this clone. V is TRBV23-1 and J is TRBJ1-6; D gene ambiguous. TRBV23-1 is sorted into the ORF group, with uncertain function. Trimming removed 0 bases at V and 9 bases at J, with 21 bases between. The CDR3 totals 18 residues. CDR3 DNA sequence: TGCGCCAGCAGTCAATCCAATGTTGGCTTCCAGCAGGTTTCACCCCTCCACTTT. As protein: CASSQSNVGFQQVSPLHF.

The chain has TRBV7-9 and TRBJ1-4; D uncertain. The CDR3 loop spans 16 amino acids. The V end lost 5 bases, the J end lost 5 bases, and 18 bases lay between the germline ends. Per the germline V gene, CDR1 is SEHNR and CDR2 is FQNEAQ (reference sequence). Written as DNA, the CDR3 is TGTGCCAGCAGCCAAGGAATAGGGAGTTCAAATGAAAAACTGTTTTTT. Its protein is CASSQGIGSSNEKLFF.

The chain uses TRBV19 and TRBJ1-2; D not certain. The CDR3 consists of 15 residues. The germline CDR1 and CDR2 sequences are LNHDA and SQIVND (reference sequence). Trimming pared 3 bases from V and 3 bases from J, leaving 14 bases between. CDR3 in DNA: TGTGCCAGTAGTATTCCGGCGGGAAAGGACTATGGCTACACCTTC. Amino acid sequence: CASSIPAGKDYGYTF. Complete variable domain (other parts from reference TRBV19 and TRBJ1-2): DGGITQSPKYLFRKEGQNVTLSCEQNLNHDAMYWYRQDPGQGLRLIYYSQIVNDFQKGDIAEGYSVSREKKESFPLTVTSAQKNPTAFYLCASSIPAGKDYGYTFGSGTRLTVV.

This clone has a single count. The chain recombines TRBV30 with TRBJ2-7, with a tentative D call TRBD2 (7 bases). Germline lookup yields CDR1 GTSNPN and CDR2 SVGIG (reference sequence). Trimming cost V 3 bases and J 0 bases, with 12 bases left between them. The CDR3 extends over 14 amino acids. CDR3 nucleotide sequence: TGTGCCTGGAGCCTGGGAGGGGGCTCCTACGAGCAGTACTTC. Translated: CAWSLGGGSYEQYF.

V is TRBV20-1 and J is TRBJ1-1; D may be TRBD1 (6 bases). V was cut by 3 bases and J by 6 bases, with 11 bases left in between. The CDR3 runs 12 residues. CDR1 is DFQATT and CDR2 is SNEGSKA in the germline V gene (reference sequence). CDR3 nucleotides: TGCAGTGCTAGTAAGGACAGTCCTGAAGCTTTCTTT. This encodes CSASKDSPEAFF.

This CDR3 is CASSPGTGYYGYTF. The DNA for the CDR3 is TGCGCCAGCAGCCCGGGGACAGGTTACTATGGCTACACCTTC. The genes are TRBV4-3 and TRBJ1-2, with 8 bases that match TRBD1. The V gene's germline CDR1 is LGHNA and CDR2 YSLEER. The CDR3 has 14 amino acids. With 4 bases clipped from V and 3 bases from J, the junction kept 4 bases outside the gene matches.